The 30 T cell receptor beta chains reported below all come from one sample, sequenced in a study of molecular identifiers for immune sequencing clone quantification. MiXCR was run by TCRdb on the PCR reads, yielding one entry per CDR3 protein. This sample has 300,000 to 350,000 distinct CDR3 sequences; over 20% occur once, and the top ten carry approximately 0.85%. Sequencing was performed on naive CD8+ T cells from blood, with Jurkat cell RNA spiked in. This sample's subset: FACS-sorted CD8+CD4-CCR7+CD45RA+ naive T cells. The receptors were sampled from a human donor in good health. Some libraries in this study had Jurkat cell RNA spiked in.

This clonotype was detected ten times or more. The V call is TRBV3-1, the J call TRBJ2-7; 7 bases match TRBD1. Germline V gene sequence: CDR1 LGHDT, CDR2 YNNKEL (reference sequence). The CDR3 contains 14 residues. The trim removed 6 bases at V and 7 bases at J, leaving 12 bases unmatched. As DNA, the CDR3 is TGTGCCAGCAGTGGGACAGATAAAACGGGGGAGCAGTACTTC. It yields the protein CASSGTDKTGEQYF.

This clonotype was observed many times. The chain couples TRBV6-5 to TRBJ2-3, with 10 positions matching TRBD2. V shed 7 bases and J 5 bases; nucleotides not matched to a gene: 12. The CDR3 extends over 16 amino acids. Germline loops: CDR1 MNHEY, CDR2 SVGAGI. The CDR3 nucleotides are TGTGCCAGCAATGAAGTACTAGCGGGAAATGTAGATACGCAGTATTTT. This translates into CASNEVLAGNVDTQYF.

This clonotype occurred once. A much more abundant neighbour one base away suggests this may be a read error. This chain joins TRBV7-2 and TRBJ2-3; 14 nucleotides line up with TRBD2. Germline-derived CDR1 and CDR2 are SGHTA and FQGNSA. CDR3 length: 17 residues. CDR3 DNA: TGTGCCAGCAGCTTAGGACTAGCGGGGGGGTCCACAGATATGCAGTATTTT. Translating it yields CASSLGLAGGSTDMQYF.

This chain connects TRBV4-3 to TRBJ2-7; maybe TRBD2 (5 bases). The V gene's germline CDR1 is LGHNA and CDR2 YSLEER. This CDR3 has 17 residues. V lost 0 bases and J lost 6, with 21 bases in between. CDR3 coding DNA: TGCGCCAGCAGCCAAGACGCAATCGGTGTAGTGGCGGGCGAGCAGTACTTC. Encoded protein: CASSQDAIGVVAGEQYF.

This clonotype showed up many times. This chain links TRBV5-5 with TRBJ2-3; 10 bases are a match to TRBD2. CDR3 size: 16 residues. Germline lookup yields CDR1 SGHKS and CDR2 YYEKEE (reference sequence). V lost 2 bases, J lost 3 bases, and 6 bases stayed unmatched. The CDR3 DNA sequence: TGTGCCAGCAGCTTTCCAGGACTAGCGGCTACAGATACGCAGTATTTT. Its protein is CASSFPGLAATDTQYF.

This clonotype was detected ten times or more. The chain couples TRBV6-2 or TRBV6-3 to TRBJ2-7; unclear D gene. V dropped 5 bases and J dropped 2 bases, with 7 bases sitting between them. CDR1 and CDR2 from the germline V gene are MNHEY and SVGEGT. This CDR3 is built from 12 residues. The CDR3: CASSPPAYEQYF. CDR3 in DNA: TGTGCCAGCAGTCCGCCTGCCTACGAGCAGTACTTC.

This clonotype was counted at least ten times. This chain uses TRBV7-9 with TRBJ1-4; no definite D call. There are 13 residues in the CDR3. With 1 base removed from V and 5 bases from J, the gap between germline ends came to 5 bases. The germline V gene encodes CDR1 SEHNR and CDR2 FQNEAQ (reference sequence). CDR3 protein: CASSLEGNEKLFF. CDR3 bases: TGTGCCAGCAGCTTAGAGGGAAATGAAAAACTGTTTTTT. Full variable domain (remainder filled in from reference TRBV7-9 and TRBJ1-4): DTGVSQNPRHKITKRGQNVTFRCDPISEHNRLYWYRQTLGQGPEFLTYFQNEAQLEKSRLLSDRFSAERPKGSFSTLEIQRTEQGDSAMYLCASSLEGNEKLFFGSGTQLSVL.

This clonotype was counted many times. This chain's CDR3 is CASSLAGSGPEAFF. CDR3 coding DNA: TGTGCCAGCAGCTTAGCAGGGTCGGGCCCTGAAGCTTTCTTT. The chain has TRBV13 and TRBJ1-1; D perhaps matches TRBD1 (5 bases). This CDR3 has 14 residues. Trimming removed 1 base from V and 6 bases from J, with 12 bases in between. Germline V gives CDR1 PRHDT, CDR2 FYEKMQ (reference sequence).

In the case of this clonotype: A much larger clone differs from this one at a single base, so this may be a read error. V and J are TRBV6-5 and TRBJ2-1; D remains ambiguous. V was trimmed by 2 bases and J by 4 bases, leaving 15 bases between them. Germline-derived CDR1 and CDR2 are MNHEY and SVGAGI. CDR3 size: 16 residues. This CDR3 reads CASSYGAITDYNEQFF. The CDR3 region has the DNA TGTGCCAGCAGTTACGGTGCGATAACCGATTACAATGAGCAGTTCTTC.

In its sample, this clonotype was seen many times. The chain links TRBV20-1 to TRBJ2-2; D possibly corresponds to TRBD2 (5 bases). This CDR3 spans 13 amino acids. Germline loops: CDR1 DFQATT, CDR2 SNEGSKA (reference sequence). The V end lost 6 bases, the J end lost 4 bases, and 12 bases lay between the germline ends. CDR3 loop: CSARWELTGELFF. As DNA, the CDR3 is TGCAGTGCCCGCTGGGAGCTCACCGGGGAGCTGTTTTTT.

The rearrangement joins TRBV24-1 to TRBJ2-1, with a possible D match to TRBD2 (5 bases). V was pared by 6 bases and J by 8 bases, with 16 bases between. The length of the CDR3 is 14 residues. Germline V gene lookup returns CDR1 KGHDR and CDR2 SFDVKD. CDR3 coding DNA: TGTGCCACCAGTCTCCAGGACTCACTGGATGAGCAGTTCTTC. Amino acids: CATSLQDSLDEQFF.

As DNA, the CDR3 is TGCGCCAGCAGCTGGGACAGCGACTACGAGCAGTACTTC. Residues: CASSWDSDYEQYF. The chain links TRBV5-1 to TRBJ2-7; 7 bases agree with TRBD1. This CDR3 region has 13 residues. In germline, CDR1 is SGHRS, CDR2 YFSETQ. With 3 bases clipped from V and 3 bases from J, the junction kept 3 bases outside the gene matches.

Regarding this clonotype: Possible read error: a much larger clone is one base away. The J gene is TRBJ2-1, the V gene TRBV24-1, with a weak D call TRBD1 (5 bases). V was trimmed by 0 bases and J by 7 bases, leaving 9 bases between them. The CDR3 is 14 amino acids. Per germline, CDR1 KGHDR and CDR2 SFDVKD. In DNA, the CDR3 is TGTGCCACCAGTGATTTGGCAGGGCTGAATGAGCAGTTCTTC. This translates into CATSDLAGLNEQFF.

A remark on this clonotype: Being one base from a much bigger clone, this may be a read error. It is likely a read error, because the conserved phenylalanine at the end of the CDR3 is missing. The V and J genes are TRBV6-2 or TRBV6-3 and TRBJ1-1; no definite D call. CDR1 MNHEY and CDR2 SVGEGT come from the germline V gene. The CDR3 totals 14 residues. V was trimmed by 2 bases and J by 3 bases, leaving 10 bases between them. The CDR3 loop reads CASSYDPLDTEAFS. CDR3 bases: TGTGCCAGCAGTTACGACCCTTTGGACACTGAAGCTTTCTCT.

This clonotype has ten or more counts. The genes are TRBV7-9 and TRBJ1-1; D ambiguous. CDR1 and CDR2 (germline): SEHNR, FQNEAQ (reference sequence). The CDR3 is 13 residues long. The V gene lost 1 base and the J gene lost 3 bases, with 6 bases spanning the gap. As DNA, the CDR3 is TGTGCCAGCAGCTTAGGGGTCCACACTGAAGCTTTCTTT. As protein: CASSLGVHTEAFF.

The V and J genes are TRBV30 and TRBJ1-6, with 7 bases matching TRBD1. The J segment lost 9 bases and the V segment lost 0 bases, leaving 2 bases of the junction unmatched. This CDR3 spans 13 amino acids. The germline V gene encodes CDR1 GTSNPN and CDR2 SVGIG (reference sequence). The CDR3 reads CAWSVTGTSPLHF. CDR3 in DNA: TGTGCCTGGAGTGTGACAGGGACTTCACCCCTCCACTTT.

A remark on this clonotype: A much larger clone is a single base away; this may be a read error. The V gene is TRBV5-5, the J gene TRBJ2-7; D possibly corresponds to TRBD1 (6 bases). Germline loops: CDR1 SGHKS, CDR2 YYEKEE (reference sequence). This CDR3 contains 15 residues. V lost 1 base and J lost 6, with 17 bases in between. CDR3 in amino acids: CASSLSSSGAGEQYF. In nucleotides, the CDR3 is TGTGCCAGCAGCTTGTCTAGTTCAGGGGCTGGCGAGCAGTACTTC.

This clonotype has at least ten counts. V is TRBV5-5 and J is TRBJ1-1; D ambiguous. Per germline, CDR1 SGHKS and CDR2 YYEKEE (reference sequence). V lost 4 bases and J lost 0, with 16 bases in between. The CDR3 contains 16 residues. The CDR3 sequence is CASSTALLGMNTEAFF. In DNA, the CDR3 is TGTGCCAGCAGCACAGCCCTTTTGGGGATGAACACTGAAGCTTTCTTT.

This clonotype occurred many times. This chain links TRBV7-6 with TRBJ2-7; weak D call: TRBD2 (5 bases). Germline CDR1 reads SGHVS; CDR2 reads FNYEAQ. Trimming removed 5 bases at V and 4 bases at J, with 18 bases between. The CDR3 contains 15 residues. The CDR3 loop is CASSPSGVWEYEQYF. The CDR3 DNA is TGTGCCAGCAGCCCCTCCGGGGTCTGGGAGTACGAGCAGTACTTC. The variable domain in full, with the rest retrieved from reference TRBV7-6 and TRBJ2-7, is GAGVSQSPRYKVTKRGQDVALRCDPISGHVSLYWYRQALGQGPEFLTYFNYEAQQDKSGLPNDRFSAERPEGSISTLTIQRTEQRDSAMYRCASSPSGVWEYEQYFGPGTRLTVT.

With respect to this clonotype: A much larger clonotype is one base distant, so this may be a read error. Because the CDR3 is missing its conserved closing phenylalanine or tryptophan, this is likely a read error. The genes are TRBV6-1 and TRBJ1-3; 8 bases match TRBD1. CDR1 and CDR2 from the germline V gene are MNHNS and SASEGT. V lost 3 bases to trimming and J lost 1 base; unmatched junction nucleotides: 2. The CDR3 is made up of 15 amino acids. The CDR3 loop is CASSDYRGSGNTIYL. The CDR3 DNA is TGTGCCAGCAGTGACTACAGGGGGTCTGGAAACACCATATATCTT.

This chain connects TRBV7-9 to TRBJ1-2; D not certain. Germline assignment: CDR1 SEHNR and CDR2 FQNEAQ (reference sequence). Trimming took 6 bases from V and 4 from J, leaving 18 bases between them. CDR3 length: 15 amino acids. CDR3 residues: CASSFTSGSSYGYTF. The CDR3 DNA follows: TGTGCCAGCAGTTTCACAAGCGGGAGCAGCTATGGCTACACCTTC.

This clonotype showed up many times. This chain joins TRBV28 and TRBJ2-3, with a tentative D call TRBD1 (6 bases). Germline CDR1 reads MDHEN; CDR2 reads SYDVKM. V was pared by 2 bases and J by 4 bases, with 13 bases between. The CDR3 is 15 amino acids. The CDR3 is CASSLRGLSADTQYF. The CDR3 DNA follows: TGTGCCAGCAGTTTAAGGGGGTTGTCCGCAGATACGCAGTATTTT.

This clonotype was seen many times. The rearrangement uses TRBV29-1 and TRBJ2-1, with 7 nucleotides matching TRBD1. V was pared by 5 bases and J by 7 bases, with 5 bases of the junction left unmatched. CDR1 is SQVTM and CDR2 is ANQGSEA in the germline V gene. The CDR3 covers 12 residues. CDR3 region: CSVSQGRNEQFF. CDR3 sequence (DNA): TGCAGCGTTTCACAGGGGCGGAATGAGCAGTTCTTC.

This clonotype was observed at least ten times. The rearrangement uses TRBV21-1 and TRBJ2-3; TRBD1, as called in the table, went unchecked against the DNA. TRBV21-1 is marked as a pseudogene. This CDR3 region has 13 residues. CDR3: CASSKRTADTQYF. As DNA, the CDR3 is TGTGCCAGCAGCAAACGGACAGCAGATACGCAGTATTTT.

The V gene is TRBV3-1, the J gene TRBJ2-2; unclear D gene. This CDR3 comprises 16 residues. V lost 0 bases and J 6 bases, leaving 14 bases between the germline ends. Germline CDR1 and CDR2: LGHDT and YNNKEL (reference sequence). The CDR3 sequence is CASSQDIGRFPGELFF. The CDR3 DNA reads as TGTGCCAGCAGCCAAGATATCGGCAGGTTCCCCGGGGAGCTGTTTTTT.

This clonotype was recorded many times. The rearrangement joins TRBV12-3 or TRBV12-4 to TRBJ1-4; TRBD1 matches 8 bases. V lost 6 bases and J lost 8; bases outside the gene matches: 8. This CDR3 comprises 14 residues. The CDR3 DNA reads as TGTGCCAGCAGAACCACGACAGGGGACGAAAAACTGTTTTTT. Translation gives CASRTTTGDEKLFF.

The chain has TRBV12-3 or TRBV12-4 and TRBJ2-5, with D unresolved. V lost 1 base to trimming and J lost 5 bases, with 11 bases between them. The CDR3 contains 14 residues. The CDR3 DNA follows: TGTGCCAGCAGTTTAGGCCAGGTCTGGGAGACCCAGTACTTC. This gives the protein CASSLGQVWETQYF.

There are a few counts of this clonotype. V gene TRBV30 combines with J gene TRBJ1-1, with D perhaps TRBD1 (5 bases). Looked up from germline, CDR1 is GTSNPN and CDR2 is SVGIG (reference sequence). V gave up 3 bases and J gave up 7 bases, with 12 bases separating them. The CDR3 spans 12 residues. This CDR3 reads CAWSRDGFEAFF. The CDR3 nucleotides read TGTGCCTGGAGCAGGGACGGTTTTGAAGCTTTCTTT.

This clonotype has at least ten counts. J is TRBJ1-2 and V is TRBV2; possible D gene TRBD1, 5 bases. Trimming took off 3 bases at V and 3 bases at J, with 11 bases between the two ends. Germline CDR1 and CDR2: SNHLY and FYNNEI. The CDR3 length is 14 residues. CDR3 bases: TGTGCCAGCAGTGAGACCGGGACTCACTATGGCTACACCTTC. It codes for CASSETGTHYGYTF.

There are many counts of this clonotype. The CDR3, as DNA: TGCGCCAGCAGCTTCGTCCAGCCCGGGGTCACAGATACGCAGTATTTT. Translating gives CASSFVQPGVTDTQYF. The chain couples TRBV5-1 to TRBJ2-3; maybe TRBD2 (5 bases). CDR3 length: 16 residues. Trimming stripped 2 bases from V and 2 bases from J, with 15 bases between. Germline V gives CDR1 SGHRS, CDR2 YFSETQ.